This T cell receptor (beta chain) derives from a study of blood T cell repertoires in COVID-19. Background on the study: Nucleic acid was either cDNA or gDNA, and it came from T cells, B-cell-depleted T cells, or PBMCs.

Assay: immunoSEQ multiplex PCR; the TCRdb copy retains only in-frame clones and omits some. Found here are 150,000 or so clones, around 91% of them singletons; the top ten hold under 15%. Per germline, CDR1 SGHAT and CDR2 FQNNGV. With 5 bases clipped from V and 4 bases from J, the junction kept 6 bases outside the gene matches. This CDR3 has 17 amino acids. The rearrangement uses TRBV11-2 and TRBJ2-2; 14 bases match TRBD2. Source material: peripheral blood. The receptor was isolated from a man younger than 35 with COVID-19, enrolled during active disease. The CDR3 spells CASSPWTSGRITGELFF. DNA for the CDR3: TGTGCCAGCAGCCCCTGGACTAGCGGGAGGATCACCGGGGAGCTGTTTTTT.